The sequence of this T cell receptor beta chain was determined in a study of regulatory T cells in long-lasting Graves disease (dated by TCRdb to the early 2020s). Regarding the complete study: Antithyroid drugs had been taken for less than 3 months by newly diagnosed Graves' disease patients. Patients with persistent Graves' disease were compared with patients with newly diagnosed Graves' disease using TCR sequencing and RNA sequencing of peripheral blood. The study took place in China and was registered as a clinical trial. A total of 33 samples were covered by TCR sequencing, comprising roughly 13 persistent and around 20 newly diagnosed Graves' disease patients. Beyond this particular receptor, the publication reports: Only the TCR beta chain was sequenced and analyzed. As a limitation, the authors acknowledged that the small sample size may reduce accuracy. The study examined only peripheral blood because the primary lesion, thyroid tissue, could not be accessed. Lower TCR Shannon entropy and fewer highly expanded clones were observed in persistent Graves' disease patients than in newly diagnosed patients, which suggested clonal expansion. Persistent disease showed preferential use of TRBV28, TRBJ1-2 and TRBJ2-5, whereas newly diagnosed disease favored TRBV20-1 and TRBJ2-1. Patients with persistent disease shared more public clonotypes (approximately 2,500) than newly diagnosed patients did (966).

Explained via the paper, the time point label denotes: newly diagnosed GD, antithyroid drugs for less than 3 months. RNA was extracted from PBMCs in TRIzol for both TCR sequencing and RNA sequencing. The diagnosis of Graves' disease followed American Thyroid Association guidelines. Patients for the study were recruited at an endocrinology department in Xi'an, China. From each patient, around 8.3 milliliters of peripheral blood was collected into an EDTA anticoagulant tube. Ficoll Paque Plus density gradient separation was used to isolate PBMCs, and no further T cell sorting was done. RNA quality was checked with an Agilent 2100 Bioanalyzer and agarose gel, and concentration with a NanoDrop 2000. With respect to this clonotype: Which antigen it targets is not known. Per-nucleotide qualities are absent, and no much larger clonotype sits a single base away.

Deletion took 0 bases off V and 8 bases off J, with a span of 8 bases between the germline ends. The CDR3, from cysteine to phenylalanine, totals 12 residues. Just the 36-base CDR3 DNA is kept, in frame starting at base 1. The germline V gene (reference sequence) provides CDR1 DFQATT and CDR2 SNEGSKA. Libraries were constructed by multiplex PCR. Instrument used: Illumina HiSeq 4000. CDR3 regions were amplified by Arm-PCR with iRepertoire HTBI primers to construct TCR beta libraries. PCR products were gel purified before sequencing. The authors' analysis ran thus. Gene usage analysis of CDR3 amino acid clonotypes used the roughly 60 TRBV and 12 to 15 TRBJ segments found across samples. COPE and FqMerger were used to merge the filtered high-quality paired reads into contigs. BLAST was used to align contigs to the IMGT TRBV, TRBD and TRBJ reference genes, and CDR3 was defined following IMGT. Any clonotype with a frequency above 0.1% was counted as a highly expanded clone. Shannon entropy served as the measure of repertoire diversity, while the Gini coefficient captured V-J evenness. Public clonotypes were defined as clonotypes shared by more than one individual. TCRdb reprocessing: public reads trimmed at Q25 with fastp, clones called with MiXCR, in-frame beta chains kept. Rows are unified per CDR3 protein, each entry keeping the most common DNA and genes. The V and J calls were determined by TCRdb, not by the authors. In all, the sample holds around 400,000 distinct CDR3 sequences, and approximately 15% of those were seen once. The ten largest clones capture about 7.6% of the sample.

These data were likewise used in another study, on T cells in Graves' hyperthyroidism and ophthalmopathy. As described in the second report: A patient counted as having stable Graves' hyperthyroidism if no progression to ophthalmopathy occurred over 18 months of follow-up. The hyperthyroidism patients were between 18 and 65 years old and newly diagnosed, with a disease duration of less than 2 months. The study excluded patients with uncontrolled infections, other autoimmune diseases, pregnancy or lactation. Diagnoses relied on clinical symptoms, serum thyroxine and TRAb, thyroid ultrasound and orbital computed tomography. The first round of RT-PCR for the TCR CDR3 was performed with the HTBI primer set and the Qiagen OneStep RT-PCR kit. Most expanded thyroid clonotypes (frequency above 0.001) were also detected in blood, a finding suggesting that blood repertoires may reflect thyroid immune responses. In cross-validation, a model built on a 13 V-J signature told ophthalmopathy apart from stable hyperthyroidism with 85% to 90% sensitivity and around 81% specificity, and in testing the same model reached 80%/75%. In validation, the model predicted progression to ophthalmopathy with 60% to 71% sensitivity and around 72% specificity, a median of 6.5 months before onset. A discovery cohort of around 100 patients, about 44 with Graves' ophthalmopathy and about 60 with stable Graves' hyperthyroidism, was used to find distinguishing TCR V-J signatures. Whether ophthalmopathy could be predicted prospectively was tested in an independent validation cohort made up of approximately 19 hyperthyroidism patients plus 17 patients who later progressed to ophthalmopathy. The roughly 91 discovery patients were randomly split 7:3 into training and test sets. In roughly six Graves' hyperthyroidism patients, the study also compared T-cell repertoires from thyroid tissue with T-cell repertoires from blood. Following sampling, methimazole starting at 30 mg daily was given to hyperthyroidism patients, and high-dose intravenous methylprednisolone was given to ophthalmopathy patients. Libraries were constructed in a second round of multiplex PCR, after which size selection and purification were carried out. The libraries were sequenced on an Illumina HiSeq2000 using paired-end 100 bp reads. SOAPnuke was used to process the raw data, with reads discarded if the reads contained adapters or uncalled bases, had a mean Phred below 15, or lacked an exact constant-primer or identifier match. COPE v1.2.5 was used to merge the high-quality paired reads, and each unique nucleotide sequence was defined as a clonotype. Clonotypes were aligned to IMGT TRBV, TRBD and TRBJ reference segments using MiTCR v1.1. The analysis included only V-J combinations with a frequency above 0.0001, which together covered more than 98% of the repertoires. The TCS score was defined as the ratio of F50 (clonal expansion) to E x V (chaos), calculated using BLOSUM62-based TCRdist between CDR3 peptides within each V-J. Welch's t-statistics and random forest reduced roughly 530 V-J features to roughly 13, which were used in a naive Bayes classifier (R e1071). No statistical method was used to fix the sample size in advance, and group allocation was not hidden from the investigators. The paper reports TCR Vbeta CDR3 sequencing of roughly 140 peripheral blood samples: 43 ophthalmopathy, over 70 hyperthyroidism and 17 progressor patients.

The sequence joins TRBV20-1 to TRBJ2-1, with no confidently assigned D gene. This TCR was sampled from a woman aged 40 to 50 with Graves disease. Donor details come from another sample of the same person, matched by shared clones. Sequences were derived from peripheral blood mononuclear cells (PBMCs), sampled at new diagnosis, from a patient treated with antithyroid drugs. The DNA sequence is TGCAGTGCTAGAGATCATAGGGATGAGCAGTTCTTC. Its translation is CSARDHRDEQFF.